The 26 T cell receptor beta chains below all came from one sample that was sequenced in a study of blood T cell repertoires in COVID-19. Clones were read by immunoSEQ multiplex PCR, and TCRdb kept only the in-frame ones, dropping some. The sample consists of about 210,000 clones, approximately 90% of them appearing once. Sequenced sample: peripheral blood. These TCRs come from a man aged 55 to 70 who had recovered from COVID-19.

V usage is TRBV6-2 or TRBV6-3 and J usage is TRBJ2-7; TRBD2 might be the D (6 bases). The CDR3 is 17 amino acids. V lost 6 bases and J 6 bases, leaving 27 bases between the germline ends. Germline CDR1 MNHEY, CDR2 SVGEGT. CDR3 in amino acids: CASSRGASGTLRFEQYF. The CDR3 DNA reads as TGTGCCAGCAGCCGAGGCGCCTCCGGGACTTTACGGTTCGAGCAGTACTTC.

The V call is TRBV7-2, the J call TRBJ1-3, with 7 positions matching TRBD1. Germline V gene sequence: CDR1 SGHTA, CDR2 FQGNSA. The V gene end was trimmed by 3 bases and the J gene end by 2 bases; junction bases not matched to a gene: 1. This CDR3 is 14 amino acids long. DNA of the CDR3: TGTGCCAGCAGCTTTGACAGGGCTGGAAACACCATATATTTT. This codes for CASSFDRAGNTIYF.

This rearrangement joins TRBV5-6 to TRBJ1-2; 11 nucleotides line up with TRBD1. The CDR3 extends over 15 amino acids. Trimming at V came to 4 bases and at J to 4 bases, leaving 6 bases not matched to a gene. From germline, CDR1 is SGHDT and CDR2 YYEEEE. The CDR3 loop is CASSRTGTGGYGYTF. The CDR3 bases are TGTGCCAGCAGCCGAACCGGGACAGGGGGCTATGGCTACACCTTC.

Only one count was recorded for this clone. CDR3 bases: TGTGCCAGCAGCATCACCGGGATCGCATCCGAGCAGTACTTC. This sequence encodes CASSITGIASEQYF. This chain links TRBV11-2 with TRBJ2-7; D is possibly TRBD2 (5 bases). Germline CDR1 SGHAT, CDR2 FQNNGV. V was trimmed by 5 bases and J by 6 bases, leaving 17 bases between them. The CDR3 totals 14 residues.

The chain joins TRBV6-4 to TRBJ2-1, with 7 nucleotides matching TRBD1. The junction had 6 bases not matched to a gene; V was cut back by 2 bases and J by 5 bases. Per germline, CDR1 MRHNA and CDR2 SNTAGT. The CDR3 runs 15 residues. Here the CDR3 reads CASSDPRQGHNEQFF. DNA of the CDR3: TGTGCCAGCAGTGACCCGAGACAGGGCCACAATGAGCAGTTCTTC.

This clone was detected once. V is TRBV20-1 and J is TRBJ1-4; a possible D gene is TRBD1 (6 bases). Germline-derived CDR1 and CDR2 are DFQATT and SNEGSKA (reference sequence). Trimming pared 3 bases from V and 8 bases from J, leaving 16 bases between. The CDR3 covers 14 residues. The CDR3 spells CSASLGSTGEKLFF. DNA of the CDR3: TGCAGTGCTAGTTTAGGATCCACAGGGGAAAAACTGTTTTTT.

The rearrangement uses TRBV3-1 (or the pseudogene TRBV3-2) and TRBJ1-1; D not certain. The CDR3 runs 15 residues. V gave up 1 base and J gave up 3 bases, with 12 bases separating them. The V gene's germline CDR1 is LGHDT and CDR2 YNNKEL (reference sequence). CDR3 amino acids: CASSQGEGTYTEAFF. CDR3 in DNA: TGTGCCAGCAGCCAAGGGGAGGGAACGTACACTGAAGCTTTCTTT.

CDR3 DNA sequence: TGCAGCGGACGACGACAGGGAAACACTGAAGCTTTCTTT. Translating it yields CSGRRQGNTEAFF. This sequence joins TRBV29-1 and TRBJ1-1, with 7 bases aligning to TRBD1. The CDR3 is made up of 13 amino acids. Per the germline V gene, CDR1 is SQVTM and CDR2 is ANQGSEA. V lost 7 bases, J lost 2 bases, and 7 bases stayed unmatched.

The chain is built from TRBV7-8 and TRBJ1-2; D might be TRBD1 (6 bases). The V end was cut by 5 bases, the J end by 8 bases, with 15 bases between. There are 13 residues in the CDR3. In germline, CDR1 is SGHVS, CDR2 FQNEAQ. The CDR3 spells CASSPAGAGGYTF. The CDR3 DNA reads as TGTGCCAGCAGCCCCGCAGGGGCCGGGGGCTACACCTTC. Full variable domain (outside the CDR3, taken from reference TRBV7-8 and TRBJ1-2): GAGVSQSPRYKVAKRGQDVALRCDPISGHVSLFWYQQALGQGPEFLTYFQNEAQLDKSGLPSDRFFAERPEGSVSTLKIQRTQQEDSAVYLCASSPAGAGGYTFGSGTRLTVV.

This clone was seen only once. V usage is TRBV2 and J usage is TRBJ2-1, with 7 positions matching TRBD1. From germline, CDR1 is SNHLY and CDR2 FYNNEI. The CDR3 length is 14 residues. V lost 8 bases, J lost 2 bases, and 6 bases stayed unmatched. CDR3 coding DNA: TGTGCCAGCCGAGGGGGCGCCCCCTACAATGAGCAGTTCTTC. Translating gives CASRGGAPYNEQFF.

In this sample, this clone turned up a few times. V gene TRBV18 combines with J gene TRBJ2-3, with TRBD2 identical over 7 bases. Germline CDR1 is KGHSH and CDR2 is LQKENI. J was trimmed by 0 bases and V by 0 bases; bases with no gene match: 6. This CDR3 has 17 residues. The CDR3 DNA reads TGTGCCAGCTCACCACCTTCTAGGCGGGGGAGCACAGATACGCAGTATTTT. Its protein product is CASSPPSRRGSTDTQYF.

The gene calls are TRBV28 and TRBJ1-2; D remains ambiguous. The CDR3 is 12 residues long. Trimming shortened V by 2 bases and J by 4 bases, and 5 bases separated the two germline ends. Germline assignment: CDR1 MDHEN and CDR2 SYDVKM. DNA for the CDR3: TGTGCCAGCAGTTTAGAGGGCTATGGCTACACCTTC. Its protein is CASSLEGYGYTF.

The chain carries TRBV9 and TRBJ2-5; D possibly corresponds to TRBD2 (5 bases). V was cut by 0 bases and J by 4 bases, with 10 bases left in between. The CDR3 consists of 14 residues. The germline gives CDR1 SGDLS, CDR2 YYNGEE. The CDR3 region is CASSVAGNTETQYF. In DNA, the CDR3 is TGTGCCAGCAGCGTAGCGGGGAACACAGAGACCCAGTACTTC.

The V call is TRBV7-2, the J call TRBJ1-2; possible D gene TRBD1, 6 bases. V lost 4 bases to trimming and J lost 7 bases, with 10 bases between them. The CDR3 has 12 amino acids. Germline assignment: CDR1 SGHTA and CDR2 FQGNSA. CDR3 nucleotide sequence: TGTGCCAGCAGCTCTACAGGGTTTGGCTACACCTTC. It specifies CASSSTGFGYTF.

The genes are TRBV20-1 and TRBJ1-5; 8 bases agree with TRBD1. The CDR3 contains 11 residues. Germline values: CDR1 DFQATT, CDR2 SNEGSKA (reference sequence). J lost 11 bases, V lost 6 bases, and 6 bases had no gene match. The CDR3 nucleotides read TGCAGTGCCACAGGGGGTCCAACCCAGCATTTT. Protein: CSATGGPTQHF.

The V call is TRBV27, the J call TRBJ1-1; TRBD1 matches 7 bases. The J segment lost 1 base and the V segment lost 5 bases, leaving 10 bases of the junction unmatched. The germline V gene encodes CDR1 MNHEY and CDR2 SMNVEV (reference sequence). CDR3 length: 16 residues. CDR3 DNA: TGTGCCAGCAGTACGGGACCGGGACAGAGGAACACTGAAGCTTTCTTT. Protein sequence: CASSTGPGQRNTEAFF.

The chain combines TRBV3-1 (or the pseudogene TRBV3-2) with TRBJ1-2; 7 bases are shared with TRBD1. This CDR3 region has 12 residues. The germline CDR1 and CDR2 sequences are LGHDT and YNNKEL (reference sequence). V shed 6 bases, J shed 8 bases, and the junction held 6 bases outside the gene matches. Here the CDR3 reads CASSRGLWGYTF. The CDR3 DNA reads TGTGCCAGCAGTAGGGGGCTCTGGGGCTACACCTTC.

The chain employs TRBV7-8 and TRBJ2-3, with 10 nucleotides matching TRBD2. Trimming cost V 5 bases and J 5 bases; bases outside gene matches: 10. The CDR3 sequence is 16 residues long. Germline assignment: CDR1 SGHVS and CDR2 FQNEAQ. Here the CDR3 reads CASSRTEAGGVDTQYF. CDR3 coding DNA: TGTGCCAGCAGCCGTACTGAAGCGGGAGGGGTAGATACGCAGTATTTT.

The chain links TRBV12-5 to TRBJ2-7; the match to TRBD1 covers 9 bases. Trimming at V came to 6 bases and at J to 6 bases, leaving 3 bases not matched to a gene. Germline loops: CDR1 LGHNT, CDR2 FRNRAP. The CDR3 has 12 residues. CDR3 nucleotide sequence: TGTGCTAGTGGCCCGGACAGGGGCGAGCAGTACTTC. Protein product: CASGPDRGEQYF.

Notes on this clone: The conserved phenylalanine or tryptophan normally closing the CDR3 is absent here, so this likely arose from a read error. The limits of the CDR3 on the DNA are not certain, so only TCRdb's listed CDR3 is given. The V gene is TRBV21-1, the J gene TRBJ1-1. TRBV21-1 counts as a pseudogene. The CDR3 spans 9 residues, counting both ends. The CDR3 loop is CASSIGPPR.

This chain joins TRBV7-2 and TRBJ1-5, with D uncertain. Per the germline V gene, CDR1 is SGHTA and CDR2 is FQGNSA. CDR3 length: 16 amino acids. V was clipped by 2 bases and J by 6 bases, with 17 bases between them. For the CDR3, the DNA is TGTGCCAGCAGCTTACGGGAACGCACTCTGGGTCAGCCCCAGCATTTT. Translated, it gives CASSLRERTLGQPQHF.

V is TRBV2 and J is TRBJ1-1; 8 bases are shared with TRBD1. V shed 7 bases and J 3 bases; nucleotides not matched to a gene: 7. Germline V lookup: CDR1 SNHLY, CDR2 FYNNEI. This CDR3 has 14 amino acids. The CDR3 DNA follows: TGTGCCAGCAACCCCTTGACAGGGGACACTGAAGCTTTCTTT. Its translation: CASNPLTGDTEAFF.

This sequence joins TRBV21-1 and TRBJ2-5; the D segment call TRBD2 is taken from the table without a DNA check. TRBV21-1 is designated a pseudogene. The CDR3 covers 13 residues. CDR3 in DNA: TGTGCCACCTCTTTGAGAAAGGAGGAGACCCAGTACTTC. It encodes CATSLRKEETQYF.

This chain joins TRBV11-2 and TRBJ2-7; 7 bases line up with TRBD2. The J segment lost 6 bases and the V segment lost 4 bases, leaving 6 bases of the junction unmatched. Germline CDR1 is SGHAT and CDR2 is FQNNGV. The CDR3 has 13 residues. For the CDR3, the DNA is TGTGCCAGCAGCTCCGGACTAGTCGGCGAGCAGTACTTC. Residues: CASSSGLVGEQYF.

This clone appeared a few times. The chain employs TRBV21-1 and TRBJ2-2; TRBD2 reflects the table's D call only, with no check against the DNA. TRBV21-1 is noted as a pseudogene. The CDR3 is 11 residues long. The CDR3 region is CASMSAGELFF. DNA for the CDR3: TGTGCCAGCATGAGTGCCGGGGAGCTGTTTTTT.

The rearrangement links TRBV5-4 to TRBJ2-1; the D gene is possibly TRBD1 (5 bases). The length of the CDR3 is 13 residues. Germline CDR1 and CDR2: SGHNT and YYREEE (reference sequence). Between the trimmed V and J ends, which lost 1 base and 3 bases, there was a span of 5 bases. The CDR3 protein is CASSLTGYNEQFF. The DNA for the CDR3 is TGTGCCAGCAGCTTGACAGGCTACAATGAGCAGTTCTTC.